A single sample is the source of the 24 T cell receptor beta chains below, sequenced in a study of blood T cell repertoires in COVID-19. The protocol was immunoSEQ multiplex PCR, while the TCRdb copy is restricted to in-frame clones and leaves out a portion. The sample carries roughly 110,000 clones, around 90% recorded once. What was sequenced was peripheral blood. The receptors originated from a man aged 35-49 years with active or convalescent COVID-19.

This chain links TRBV6-2 or TRBV6-3 with TRBJ1-5; maybe TRBD1 (6 bases). Germline lookup yields CDR1 MNHEY and CDR2 SVGEGT. Between the trimmed V and J ends, which lost 5 bases and 4 bases, there was a span of 15 bases. The CDR3 length is 15 residues. As DNA, the CDR3 is TGTGCCAGCAGTGCCATACAGGGTTTGAATCAGCCCCAGCATTTT. Protein product: CASSAIQGLNQPQHF.

In DNA form, the CDR3 reads TGCGCCAGCAGCCGGACAGGGGTGGGCACAGATACGCAGTATTTT. The encoded protein is CASSRTGVGTDTQYF. This chain joins TRBV5-1 and TRBJ2-3; TRBD1 matches 9 bases. Germline V lookup: CDR1 SGHRS, CDR2 YFSETQ. Trimming removed 4 bases from V and 1 base from J; junction bases left unmatched: 4. The CDR3 length is 15 residues.

For the CDR3, the DNA is TGCGCCAGCCACAGACGAGAGAATGAGCAGTTCTTC. Residues: CASHRRENEQFF. The genes are TRBV5-1 and TRBJ2-1; D remains ambiguous. This CDR3 contains 12 residues. The germline V gene has CDR1 SGHRS and CDR2 YFSETQ. Trimming cost V 7 bases and J 7 bases, with 12 bases left between them.

CDR3: CASSNQDRGSGYTF. DNA of the CDR3: TGCGCCAGCAGTAACCAGGACAGGGGAAGTGGCTACACCTTC. The genes are TRBV10-1 and TRBJ1-2, with 9 bases matching TRBD1. V shed 5 bases and J 7 bases; nucleotides not matched to a gene: 8. The length of the CDR3 is 14 residues. CDR1 and CDR2 (germline): WNHNN, SYGVQD (reference sequence).

CDR3 nucleotides: TGCGCCAGCGGACCGGGACTAGCAAACACCGGGGAGCTGTTTTTT. Amino acids: CASGPGLANTGELFF. The chain recombines TRBV5-1 with TRBJ2-2; 9 nucleotides align to TRBD2. The V segment lost 7 bases and the J segment 2 bases; nucleotides outside the gene matches: 6. The germline V gene has CDR1 SGHRS and CDR2 YFSETQ. This CDR3 spans 15 amino acids. The variable domain in full, with the rest retrieved from reference TRBV5-1 and TRBJ2-2, is KAGVTQTPRYLIKTRGQQVTLSCSPISGHRSVSWYQQTPGQGLQFLFEYFSETQRNKGNFPGRFSGRQFSNSRSEMNVSTLELGDSALYLCASGPGLANTGELFFGEGSRLTVL.

The gene calls are TRBV7-9 and TRBJ1-2; possibly TRBD1 for D (5 bases). The CDR3 sequence is 13 residues long. Deletions cut 5 bases from V and 7 bases from J, with 14 bases between. CDR1 and CDR2 from the germline V gene are SEHNR and FQNEAQ (reference sequence). CDR3 amino acids: CASSLPTGGGYTF. The DNA of the CDR3 is TGTGCCAGCAGCCTTCCGACGGGGGGTGGCTACACCTTC. Together with reference TRBV7-9 and TRBJ1-2, the CDR3 gives the full variable domain: DTGVSQNPRHKITKRGQNVTFRCDPISEHNRLYWYRQTLGQGPEFLTYFQNEAQLEKSRLLSDRFSAERPKGSFSTLEIQRTEQGDSAMYLCASSLPTGGGYTFGSGTRLTVV.

V gene TRBV9 combines with J gene TRBJ2-1, with 10 bases lining up with TRBD2. In germline, CDR1 is SGDLS, CDR2 YYNGEE. Trimming at V came to 4 bases and at J to 8 bases, leaving 9 bases not matched to a gene. The CDR3 spans 15 residues. CDR3 nucleotides: TGTGCCAGCAGCATCTCTAGCGGGAGTTCGGATGAGCAGTTCTTC. Translated: CASSISSGSSDEQFF.

This chain connects TRBV18 to TRBJ2-3, with D perhaps matching TRBD2 (5 bases). The CDR3 extends over 12 amino acids. Trimming cost V 6 bases and J 4 bases, with 8 bases left between them. CDR1 is KGHSH and CDR2 is LQKENI in the germline V gene. This CDR3 reads CASSGEADTQYF. CDR3 DNA: TGTGCCAGCTCGGGAGAGGCAGATACGCAGTATTTT.

The chain has TRBV28 and TRBJ2-3, with D unresolved. Looked up from germline, CDR1 is MDHEN and CDR2 is SYDVKM. V was clipped by 4 bases and J by 5 bases, with 16 bases between them. This CDR3 has 15 amino acids. In DNA form, the CDR3 reads TGTGCCAGCAGTTCCCCAAGCCTTGCTCGAGATACGCAGTATTTT. The encoded protein is CASSSPSLARDTQYF.

This clone appeared once. The V gene is TRBV5-1, the J gene TRBJ1-1; 11 bases fit TRBD1. The V gene's germline CDR1 is SGHRS and CDR2 YFSETQ. J was trimmed by 4 bases and V by 4 bases; bases with no gene match: 3. The length of the CDR3 is 14 residues. CDR3 amino acids: CASSEGTGGTEAFF. DNA for the CDR3: TGCGCCAGCAGCGAAGGGACAGGGGGCACTGAAGCTTTCTTT.

The chain uses TRBV3-1 (or the pseudogene TRBV3-2) and TRBJ1-2, with D perhaps TRBD1 (6 bases). This CDR3 has 13 amino acids. With 4 bases removed from V and 5 bases from J, the gap between germline ends came to 11 bases. From germline, CDR1 is LGHDT and CDR2 YNNKEL (reference sequence). The CDR3 bases are TGTGCCAGCAGCCTACAGGGAGGGTATGGCTACACCTTC. Translated: CASSLQGGYGYTF.

V is TRBV5-1 and J is TRBJ2-1, with D unresolved. Germline assignment: CDR1 SGHRS and CDR2 YFSETQ. The germline V and J ends were trimmed by 0 bases and 0 bases, with 10 bases remaining between them. This CDR3 spans 16 amino acids. The CDR3 is CASSLGVRGSYNEQFF. DNA for the CDR3: TGCGCCAGCAGCTTGGGTGTTAGAGGCTCCTACAATGAGCAGTTCTTC.

This chain uses TRBV10-1 with TRBJ2-5; the match to TRBD1 covers 12 bases. V trimming: 6 bases; J trimming: 7 bases; junction bases outside the gene matches: 12. CDR3 size: 16 residues. Germline V gene sequence: CDR1 WNHNN, CDR2 SYGVQD (reference sequence). The DNA for the CDR3 is TGCGCCAGCAGATTGGCGGGGACAGGGGGCACCAGGACCCAGTACTTC. It yields the protein CASRLAGTGGTRTQYF.

The chain joins TRBV29-1 to TRBJ1-2; 9 nucleotides align to TRBD1. V was clipped by 7 bases and J by 8 bases; unmatched bases: 8. CDR1 is SQVTM, CDR2 ANQGSEA, per germline. The CDR3 is 12 residues long. CDR3 bases: TGCAGCGGACAGGGACAGGGCAGGGGCTACACCTTC. Translated, it gives CSGQGQGRGYTF. Supplemented by reference TRBV29-1 and TRBJ1-2, the full variable domain reads SAVISQKPSRDICQRGTSLTIQCQVDSQVTMMFWYRQQPGQSLTLIATANQGSEATYESGFVIDKFPISRPNLTFSTLTVSNMSPEDSSIYLCSGQGQGRGYTFGSGTRLTVV.

The chain links TRBV5-1 to TRBJ2-7, with a tentative D call TRBD1 (6 bases). CDR1 is SGHRS and CDR2 is YFSETQ in the germline V gene. Trimming stripped 3 bases from V and 2 bases from J, with 12 bases between. The CDR3 consists of 14 residues. The DNA for the CDR3 is TGCGCCAGCAGCTCGGACAGTTTGGCCTACGAGCAGTACTTC. It translates to CASSSDSLAYEQYF.

The chain is built from TRBV2 and TRBJ1-1; TRBD1 matches at 8 bases. CDR3 length equals 12 residues. Germline V lookup: CDR1 SNHLY, CDR2 FYNNEI. The J segment lost 10 bases and the V segment lost 10 bases, leaving 11 bases of the junction unmatched. Here the CDR3 DNA reads TGTGCCAAAAGACAGGGGCTGGTTGGAGCTTTCTTT. Its translation: CAKRQGLVGAFF. The variable domain in full, with the rest retrieved from reference TRBV2 and TRBJ1-1, is EPEVTQTPSHQVTQMGQEVILRCVPISNHLYFYWYRQILGQKVEFLVSFYNNEISEKSEIFDDQFSVERPDGSNFTLKIRSTKLEDSAMYFCAKRQGLVGAFFGQGTRLTVV.

This clone is medium-sized by share. The genes are TRBV20-1 and TRBJ2-7; D might be TRBD2 (5 bases). CDR1 is DFQATT and CDR2 is SNEGSKA in the germline V gene (reference sequence). The CDR3 extends over 12 amino acids. The ends were cut back, 6 bases at V and 4 bases at J, with 13 bases in the middle. CDR3 DNA: TGCAGTGCAAGTGTTAGGGAGTACGAGCAGTACTTC. It codes for CSASVREYEQYF.

The chain is built from TRBV27 and TRBJ2-7; tentative D call: TRBD2 (6 bases). CDR3 length: 15 residues. Per germline, CDR1 MNHEY and CDR2 SMNVEV (reference sequence). The ends were cut back, 7 bases at V and 6 bases at J, with 22 bases in the middle. DNA of the CDR3: TGTGCCAGCAACACTGTAACTCAGGCGGGAATCGAGCAGTACTTC. Its protein is CASNTVTQAGIEQYF.

The chain recombines TRBV27 with TRBJ2-1; possible D gene TRBD1, 6 bases. The CDR3 sequence is 13 residues long. Germline values: CDR1 MNHEY, CDR2 SMNVEV (reference sequence). V was clipped by 5 bases and J by 7 bases, with 12 bases between them. The CDR3 protein is CASSLTGQNEQFF. CDR3 sequence (DNA): TGTGCCAGCAGTCTCACAGGACAGAATGAGCAGTTCTTC.

This chain links TRBV19 with TRBJ1-6; D may be TRBD1 (6 bases). The length of the CDR3 is 15 residues. V lost 5 bases to trimming and J lost 10 bases, with 18 bases between them. Germline lookup yields CDR1 LNHDA and CDR2 SQIVND (reference sequence). CDR3 in amino acids: CASSPWTPGESPLHF. The CDR3 nucleotides are TGTGCCAGTAGTCCTTGGACACCAGGGGAGTCACCCCTCCACTTT.

This clone has just a few counts. V and J are TRBV27 and TRBJ2-7; tentatively, D is TRBD2 (6 bases). The V and J ends lost 6 bases and 7 bases respectively, with 13 bases between them. This CDR3 is built from 12 residues. Per germline, CDR1 MNHEY and CDR2 SMNVEV (reference sequence). The CDR3 nucleotides read TGTGCCAGCAGCCTCCCACGGGGGGAGCAGTACTTC. Its protein product is CASSLPRGEQYF.

This clone was counted a single time. The J gene is TRBJ1-4, the V gene TRBV6-5; 10 nucleotides line up with TRBD1. CDR3 length: 14 residues. Trimming removed 6 bases from V and 8 bases from J; junction bases left unmatched: 6. Germline CDR1 and CDR2: MNHEY and SVGAGI. CDR3 nucleotides: TGTGCCAGCAGAGGACAGGGGGATGGAGAAAAACTGTTTTTT. Translated, it gives CASRGQGDGEKLFF.

The J gene is TRBJ2-3, the V gene TRBV5-1; possibly TRBD2 for D (6 bases). Germline-derived CDR1 and CDR2 are SGHRS and YFSETQ. The V end lost 1 base, the J end lost 0 bases, and 9 bases lay between the germline ends. CDR3 length equals 15 residues. The CDR3 bases are TGCGCCAGCAGCTTGATAGCGGCTAGCACAGATACGCAGTATTTT. The encoded protein is CASSLIAASTDTQYF.

The chain employs TRBV2 and TRBJ1-2, with D possibly matching TRBD1 (6 bases). CDR1 and CDR2 from the germline V gene are SNHLY and FYNNEI. The length of the CDR3 is 14 residues. Deletions cut 6 bases from V and 6 bases from J, with 17 bases between. The chain's CDR3 is CASRRSVGADGYTF. The CDR3 nucleotides are TGTGCCAGCAGACGATCCGTGGGGGCCGATGGCTACACCTTC.